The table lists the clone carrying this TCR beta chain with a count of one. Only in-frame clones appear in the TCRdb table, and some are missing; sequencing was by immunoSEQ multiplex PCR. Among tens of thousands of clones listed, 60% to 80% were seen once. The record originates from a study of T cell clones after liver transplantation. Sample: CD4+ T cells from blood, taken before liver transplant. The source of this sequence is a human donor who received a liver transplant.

CDR3 sequence: CASSTGTVSYNEQFF. The CDR3 region has the DNA TGCGCCAGCAGCACCGGGACAGTTTCCTACAATGAGCAGTTCTTC. The V gene is TRBV5-1, the J gene TRBJ2-1; 7 bases match TRBD1. Germline V gene data show CDR1 as SGHRS and CDR2 as YFSETQ. V lost 4 bases to trimming and J lost 1 base; unmatched junction nucleotides: 5. This CDR3 region has 15 residues.